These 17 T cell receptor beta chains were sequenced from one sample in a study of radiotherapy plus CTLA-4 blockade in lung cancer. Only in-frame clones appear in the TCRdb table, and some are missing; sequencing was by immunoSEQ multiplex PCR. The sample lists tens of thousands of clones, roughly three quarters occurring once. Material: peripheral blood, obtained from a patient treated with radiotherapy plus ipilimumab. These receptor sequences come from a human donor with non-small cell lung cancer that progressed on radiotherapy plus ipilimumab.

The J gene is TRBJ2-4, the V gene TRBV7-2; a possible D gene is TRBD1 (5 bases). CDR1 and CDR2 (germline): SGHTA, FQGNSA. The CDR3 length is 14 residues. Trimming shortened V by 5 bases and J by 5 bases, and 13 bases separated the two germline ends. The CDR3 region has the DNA TGTGCCAGCAGCGGGCAGACAGACCAAAACATTCAGTACTTC. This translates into CASSGQTDQNIQYF.

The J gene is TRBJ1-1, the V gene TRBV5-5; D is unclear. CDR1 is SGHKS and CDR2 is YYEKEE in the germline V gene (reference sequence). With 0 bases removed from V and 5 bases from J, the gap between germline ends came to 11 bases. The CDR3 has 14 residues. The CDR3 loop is CASSLAVGMTEAFF. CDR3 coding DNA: TGTGCCAGCAGCTTGGCGGTGGGCATGACTGAAGCTTTCTTT.

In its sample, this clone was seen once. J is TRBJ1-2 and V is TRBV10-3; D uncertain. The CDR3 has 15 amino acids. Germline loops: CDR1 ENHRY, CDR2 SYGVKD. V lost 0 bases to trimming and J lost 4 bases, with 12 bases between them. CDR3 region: CAISESPDLGYGYTF. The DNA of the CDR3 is TGTGCCATCAGTGAGTCCCCCGATTTGGGCTATGGCTACACCTTC.

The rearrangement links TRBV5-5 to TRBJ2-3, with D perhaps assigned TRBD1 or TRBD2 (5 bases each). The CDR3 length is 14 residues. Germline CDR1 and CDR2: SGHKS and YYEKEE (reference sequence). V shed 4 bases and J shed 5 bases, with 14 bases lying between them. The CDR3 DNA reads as TGTGCCAGCAGCCCGTCAGGGACCGTAGATACGCAGTATTTT. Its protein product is CASSPSGTVDTQYF.

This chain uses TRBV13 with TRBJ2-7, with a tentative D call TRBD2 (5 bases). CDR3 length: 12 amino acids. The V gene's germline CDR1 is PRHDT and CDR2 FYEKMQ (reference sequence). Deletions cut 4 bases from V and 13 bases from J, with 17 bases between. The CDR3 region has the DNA TGTGCCAGCAGCTCAAGCGGCACTCCTCTTTACTTC. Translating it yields CASSSSGTPLYF.

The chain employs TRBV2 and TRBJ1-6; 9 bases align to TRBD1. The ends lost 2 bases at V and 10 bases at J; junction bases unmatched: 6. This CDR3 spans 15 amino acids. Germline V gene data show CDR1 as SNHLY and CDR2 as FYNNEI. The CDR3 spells CASSESGQGRSPLHF. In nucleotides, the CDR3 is TGTGCCAGCAGTGAATCGGGACAGGGTCGGTCACCCCTCCACTTT.

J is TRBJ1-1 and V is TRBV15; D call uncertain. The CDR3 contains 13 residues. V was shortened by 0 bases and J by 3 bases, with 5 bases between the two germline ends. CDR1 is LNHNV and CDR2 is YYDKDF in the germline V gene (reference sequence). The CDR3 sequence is CATSREEDTEAFF. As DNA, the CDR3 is TGTGCCACCAGCAGAGAGGAGGACACTGAAGCTTTCTTT.

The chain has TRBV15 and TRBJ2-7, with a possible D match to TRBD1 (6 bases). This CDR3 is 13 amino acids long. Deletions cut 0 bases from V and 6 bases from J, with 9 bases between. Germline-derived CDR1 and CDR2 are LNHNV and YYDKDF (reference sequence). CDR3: CATSRETGPEQYF. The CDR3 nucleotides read TGTGCCACCAGCAGAGAAACAGGGCCCGAGCAGTACTTC.

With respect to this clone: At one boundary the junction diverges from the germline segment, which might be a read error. In nucleotides, the CDR3 is TGTGCTAGCAGCTTAACTAGCGGGAGGGCTCACGAGACCCAGTACTTC. Its protein product is CASSLTSGRAHETQYF. The J gene is TRBJ2-5, the V gene TRBV7-7, with 13 bases fitting TRBD2. The CDR3 contains 16 residues. The V gene's germline CDR1 is SSHAT and CDR2 FNYEAQ (reference sequence).

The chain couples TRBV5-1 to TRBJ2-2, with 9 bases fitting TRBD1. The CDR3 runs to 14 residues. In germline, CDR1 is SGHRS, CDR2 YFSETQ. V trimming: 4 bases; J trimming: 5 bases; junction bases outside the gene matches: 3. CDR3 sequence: CASSIGQGTGELFF. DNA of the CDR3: TGCGCCAGCAGCATCGGACAGGGGACCGGGGAGCTGTTTTTT.

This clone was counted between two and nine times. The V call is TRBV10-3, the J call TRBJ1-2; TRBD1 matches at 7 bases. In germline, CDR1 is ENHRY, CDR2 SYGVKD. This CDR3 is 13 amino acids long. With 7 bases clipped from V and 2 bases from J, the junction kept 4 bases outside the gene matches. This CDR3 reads CAITGTENYGYTF. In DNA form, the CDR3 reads TGTGCCATCACTGGGACAGAGAACTATGGCTACACCTTC.

Here the CDR3 DNA reads TGTGCCAGCTCTTTGAATGGACAGGGGGCGTCCCAAGAGACCCAGTACTTC. It is translated as CASSLNGQGASQETQYF. This rearrangement joins TRBV18 to TRBJ2-5; 11 bases map to TRBD1. Germline CDR1 and CDR2: KGHSH and LQKENI. The CDR3 is 17 residues long. V lost 6 bases to trimming and J lost 1 base; unmatched junction nucleotides: 10.

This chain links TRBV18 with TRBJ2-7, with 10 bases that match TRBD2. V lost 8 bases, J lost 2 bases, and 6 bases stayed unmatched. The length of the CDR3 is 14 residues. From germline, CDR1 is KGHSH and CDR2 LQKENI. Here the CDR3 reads CASTTSGATYEQYF. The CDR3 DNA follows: TGTGCCAGCACAACTAGCGGGGCAACCTACGAGCAGTACTTC.

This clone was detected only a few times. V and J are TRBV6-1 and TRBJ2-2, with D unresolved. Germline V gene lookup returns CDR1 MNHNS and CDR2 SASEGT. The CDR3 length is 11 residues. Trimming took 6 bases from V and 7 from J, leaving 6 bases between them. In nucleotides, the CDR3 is TGTGCCAGCAGGTTCGGCGGGGAGCTGTTTTTT. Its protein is CASRFGGELFF.

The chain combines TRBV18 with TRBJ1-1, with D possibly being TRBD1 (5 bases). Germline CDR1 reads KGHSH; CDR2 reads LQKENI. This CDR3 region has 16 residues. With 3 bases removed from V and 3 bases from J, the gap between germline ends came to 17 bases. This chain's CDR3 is CASSPLGLKQDTEAFF. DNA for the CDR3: TGTGCCAGCTCACCTCTGGGGCTGAAACAAGACACTGAAGCTTTCTTT.

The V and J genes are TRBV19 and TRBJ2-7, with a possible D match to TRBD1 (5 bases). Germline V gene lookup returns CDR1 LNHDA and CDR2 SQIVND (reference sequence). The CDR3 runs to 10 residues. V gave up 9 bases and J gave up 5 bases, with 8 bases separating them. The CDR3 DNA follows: TGTGCCAGAGGGGTCCACGAGCAGTACTTC. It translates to CARGVHEQYF.

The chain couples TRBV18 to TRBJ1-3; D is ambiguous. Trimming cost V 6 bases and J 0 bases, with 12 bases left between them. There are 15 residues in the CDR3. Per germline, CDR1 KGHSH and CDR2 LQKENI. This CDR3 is CASSFGQDSGNTIYF. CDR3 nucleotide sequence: TGTGCCAGCTCCTTCGGGCAGGACTCTGGAAACACCATATATTTT.